The 20 T cell receptor beta chains reported below all come from one sample, sequenced in a study of OX40 agonist ivuxolimab in advanced cancers. The protocol was immunoSEQ multiplex PCR, while the TCRdb copy is restricted to in-frame clones and leaves out a portion. This sample yields 20,000 to 25,000 clones, of which roughly 82% are seen a single time; 16% belongs to the top ten. This sample comprised CD4+ or CD8+ T cells sorted from blood, obtained in a trial of the OX40 agonist ivuxolimab. The receptor set was obtained from an adult with an advanced solid tumor such as melanoma, head and neck, liver or kidney cancer.

V usage is TRBV7-6 and J usage is TRBJ2-1; no clear D gene. Trimming pared 5 bases from V and 2 bases from J, leaving 10 bases between. Germline assignment: CDR1 SGHVS and CDR2 FNYEAQ. This CDR3 contains 14 residues. CDR3 loop: CASSPPETYNEQFF. The CDR3 coding sequence is TGTGCCAGCAGCCCCCCGGAGACCTACAATGAGCAGTTCTTC. Using reference TRBV7-6 and TRBJ2-1 for the parts outside the CDR3, the full variable domain is GAGVSQSPRYKVTKRGQDVALRCDPISGHVSLYWYRQALGQGPEFLTYFNYEAQQDKSGLPNDRFSAERPEGSISTLTIQRTEQRDSAMYRCASSPPETYNEQFFGPGTRLTVL.

The CDR3 bases are TGTGCCAGCAGTGAATCTGGAGTCACCGGGGAGCTGTTTTTT. It codes for CASSESGVTGELFF. This chain joins TRBV25-1 and TRBJ2-2; D is ambiguous. V lost 1 base and J lost 4, with 7 bases in between. CDR3 length: 14 amino acids. Per the germline V gene, CDR1 is MGHDK and CDR2 is SYGVNS.

Details on this clone: A read error is likely, as this CDR3 ends without the conserved phenylalanine or tryptophan. The limits of the CDR3 on the DNA are not certain, so only TCRdb's listed CDR3 is given. This chain connects TRBV7-3 to TRBJ2-3. Germline loops: CDR1 SGHTA, CDR2 FQGTGA. The CDR3 numbers 9 amino acids, ends counted. The chain's CDR3 is CASSRPRIC.

The CDR3 loop is CASKSWQIVDTQYF. The CDR3 region has the DNA TGTGCCAGTAAAAGTTGGCAGATTGTTGATACGCAGTATTTT. This chain links TRBV19 with TRBJ2-3; the D is unclear. CDR1 LNHDA and CDR2 SQIVND come from the germline V gene (reference sequence). CDR3 length: 14 residues. The V end lost 7 bases, the J end lost 6 bases, and 17 bases lay between the germline ends. Together with reference TRBV19 and TRBJ2-3, the CDR3 gives the full variable domain: DGGITQSPKYLFRKEGQNVTLSCEQNLNHDAMYWYRQDPGQGLRLIYYSQIVNDFQKGDIAEGYSVSREKKESFPLTVTSAQKNPTAFYLCASKSWQIVDTQYFGPGTRLTVL.

In its sample, this clone was seen once. The chain combines TRBV4-2 with TRBJ2-3; no firm D call. Germline CDR1 LGHNA, CDR2 YNFKEQ. The CDR3 totals 14 residues. Trimming removed 2 bases from V and 5 bases from J, with 11 bases in between. The CDR3 protein is CASSQSVGGDTQYF. The CDR3 DNA sequence: TGTGCCAGCAGCCAAAGTGTGGGCGGAGATACGCAGTATTTT.

CDR3 in DNA: TGTGCCATCAGTGAGTCTGAGGGTTACACCTTC. It yields the protein CAISESEGYTF. The chain uses TRBV10-3 and TRBJ1-2; D unclear. Germline assignment: CDR1 ENHRY and CDR2 SYGVKD. The germline V and J ends were trimmed by 0 bases and 11 bases, with 7 bases remaining between them. This CDR3 region has 11 residues.

This clone has a single count. The gene calls are TRBV7-9 and TRBJ2-7; TRBD2 agrees at 13 bases. J was trimmed by 2 bases and V by 2 bases; bases with no gene match: 6. The CDR3 covers 17 residues. From germline, CDR1 is SEHNR and CDR2 FQNEAQ (reference sequence). CDR3 sequence reads: CASSLLQTSGGTYEQYF. The CDR3 nucleotides are TGTGCCAGCAGCTTACTTCAGACTAGCGGGGGGACCTACGAGCAGTACTTC.

The rearrangement joins TRBV18 to TRBJ1-6, with D possibly being TRBD1 (5 bases). Per germline, CDR1 KGHSH and CDR2 LQKENI. Trimming took 1 base from V and 7 from J, leaving 11 bases between them. The CDR3 consists of 15 residues. The CDR3 loop is CASSPRGAVNSPLHF. The CDR3 DNA follows: TGTGCCAGCTCACCACGTGGGGCGGTCAATTCACCCCTCCACTTT.

CDR3 loop: CASSGPGGRETQYF. Here the CDR3 DNA reads TGTGCCAGCAGTGGCCCAGGGGGCAGAGAGACCCAGTACTTC. The rearrangement uses TRBV2 and TRBJ2-5, with TRBD1 identical over 8 bases. V trimming: 4 bases; J trimming: 4 bases; junction bases outside the gene matches: 5. The CDR3 runs 14 residues. Germline loops: CDR1 SNHLY, CDR2 FYNNEI.

The genes are TRBV6-5 and TRBJ2-7; a possible D gene is TRBD1 (6 bases). CDR1 is MNHEY and CDR2 is SVGAGI in the germline V gene. With 6 bases removed from V and 3 bases from J, the gap between germline ends came to 9 bases. The CDR3 sequence is 12 residues long. CDR3 sequence reads: CASSGTRYEQYF. The CDR3 region has the DNA TGTGCCAGCAGCGGGACACGCTACGAGCAGTACTTC.

The chain employs TRBV11-2 and TRBJ1-2; D remains unclear. Trimming stripped 4 bases from V and 8 bases from J, with 14 bases between. This CDR3 spans 13 amino acids. The germline gives CDR1 SGHAT, CDR2 FQNNGV. The CDR3 here is CASSYITRKGYTF. The CDR3 nucleotides are TGTGCCAGCAGCTATATAACCCGGAAGGGCTACACCTTC.

The chain joins TRBV30 to TRBJ2-3; the match to TRBD2 covers 10 bases. The CDR3 sequence is 14 residues long. Germline V gene sequence: CDR1 GTSNPN, CDR2 SVGIG (reference sequence). J was trimmed by 1 base and V by 5 bases; bases with no gene match: 3. This chain's CDR3 is CAWGLAEGTDTQYF. CDR3 in DNA: TGTGCCTGGGGACTAGCGGAGGGCACAGATACGCAGTATTTT.

The gene calls are TRBV9 and TRBJ2-3, with 11 bases aligning to TRBD2. CDR3 length equals 17 residues. J was trimmed by 2 bases and V by 0 bases; bases with no gene match: 5. Germline V gene data show CDR1 as SGDLS and CDR2 as YYNGEE. The DNA of the CDR3 is TGTGCCAGCAGCGTAGGAGTAGCGGGGGGGATCACAGATACGCAGTATTTT. It codes for CASSVGVAGGITDTQYF. Looking up the rest from reference TRBV9 and TRBJ2-3 gives the full variable domain: DSGVTQTPKHLITATGQRVTLRCSPRSGDLSVYWYQQSLDQGLQFLIQYYNGEERAKGNILERFSAQQFPDLHSELNLSSLELGDSALYFCASSVGVAGGITDTQYFGPGTRLTVL.

The CDR3 region is CASSKFSYNEQFF. In nucleotides, the CDR3 is TGTGCCAGCAGCAAATTCTCCTACAATGAGCAGTTCTTC. This chain links TRBV6-6 with TRBJ2-1; D gene ambiguous. Germline lookup yields CDR1 MNHNY and CDR2 SVGAGI (reference sequence). CDR3 length: 13 amino acids. Trimming shortened V by 6 bases and J by 0 bases, and 6 bases separated the two germline ends.

V gene TRBV5-6 combines with J gene TRBJ2-7, with D hard to call. The V end lost 0 bases, the J end lost 5 bases, and 9 bases lay between the germline ends. CDR1 is SGHDT and CDR2 is YYEEEE in the germline V gene. This CDR3 is 13 amino acids long. This CDR3 reads CASSLAANDEQYF. DNA for the CDR3: TGTGCCAGCAGCTTGGCCGCGAATGACGAGCAGTACTTC.

For this clone: A junction end diverges from the germline sequence, so it may reflect a read error. This chain joins TRBV30 and TRBJ2-5; the D gene is possibly TRBD1 (5 bases). This CDR3 region has 14 residues. Germline-derived CDR1 and CDR2 are GTSNPN and SVGIG (reference sequence). The CDR3 sequence is CPWIPTERQETQYF. The DNA for the CDR3 is TGTCCCTGGATACCGACAGAACGGCAAGAGACCCAGTACTTC.

This clone is a singleton in its sample. The chain uses TRBV13 and TRBJ1-5; D perhaps matches TRBD1 (6 bases). CDR3 length: 13 residues. V lost 5 bases and J 4 bases, leaving 9 bases between the germline ends. Germline V gives CDR1 PRHDT, CDR2 FYEKMQ (reference sequence). CDR3 loop: CASSPQGNQPQHF. Written as DNA, the CDR3 is TGTGCCAGCAGCCCACAGGGAAATCAGCCCCAGCATTTT.

This clone was counted a few times. The chain couples TRBV21-1 to TRBJ1-1; the table names TRBD1, a call not compared with the DNA. TRBV21-1 is deemed a pseudogene. This CDR3 has 17 residues. Here the CDR3 DNA reads TGTGCCAGCAGCAAAGGAGCGCCAGGGGACGAGAACACTGAAGCTTTCTTT. Translated, it gives CASSKGAPGDENTEAFF.

The rearrangement joins TRBV4-3 to TRBJ2-1; D gene unclear. CDR3 length: 16 residues. Germline V gives CDR1 LGHNA, CDR2 YSLEER. Trimming pared 0 bases from V and 0 bases from J, leaving 9 bases between. CDR3 sequence: CASSQDRAASYNEQFF. The CDR3 nucleotides read TGCGCCAGCAGCCAAGATCGCGCGGCCTCCTACAATGAGCAGTTCTTC.

The chain couples TRBV4-2 to TRBJ1-2; weak D call: TRBD1 (6 bases). Germline assignment: CDR1 LGHNA and CDR2 YNFKEQ. V shed 0 bases and J shed 7 bases, with 12 bases lying between them. The CDR3 consists of 14 residues. The CDR3 loop is CASSQERSGAGYTF. CDR3 DNA sequence: TGTGCCAGCAGCCAAGAGAGATCAGGGGCTGGCTACACCTTC.